The 13 T cell receptor beta chains reported below all come from one sample, sequenced in a study of T-cell reconstitution after alpha-beta-depleted transplantation in children. The TCRbeta library incorporated unique molecular identifiers. MiXCR was run by TCRdb on the PCR reads, yielding one entry per CDR3 protein. This sample yields around 400,000 distinct CDR3 sequences, of which 9.5% to 13% are seen a single time; over 4.5% belongs to the top ten. This specimen was PBMCs from the stem cell graft donor, taken from the stem cell graft. These receptors originate from a human donor who donated a stem cell graft to a child with acute myeloid leukemia.

This chain uses TRBV4-1 with TRBJ2-1, with 14 bases fitting TRBD2. The CDR3 length is 16 residues. After removal of 4 bases from V and 7 bases from J, the junction contained 6 bases not matched to a gene. Germline loops: CDR1 MGHRA, CDR2 YSYEKL. The CDR3 sequence: CASSPTTSGGANEQFF. The CDR3 region has the DNA TGCGCCAGCAGCCCCACGACTAGCGGGGGGGCGAATGAGCAGTTCTTC.

The rearrangement joins TRBV12-3 or TRBV12-4 to TRBJ2-5; TRBD2 matches at 7 bases. With V trimmed by 3 bases and J by 5 bases, 3 bases remained unmatched. The CDR3 is made up of 13 amino acids. The chain's CDR3 is CASSLRELETQYF. Written as DNA, the CDR3 is TGTGCCAGCAGTTTGCGGGAGTTGGAGACCCAGTACTTC.

This clonotype has more than one count but fewer than ten. The V call is TRBV10-3, the J call TRBJ1-1, with D possibly being TRBD1 (6 bases). The V gene's germline CDR1 is ENHRY and CDR2 SYGVKD. V was pared by 10 bases and J by 1 base, with 13 bases between. The CDR3 has 13 residues. The CDR3 sequence: CATGGTPNTEAFF. The CDR3 DNA follows: TGTGCCACCGGCGGGACACCGAACACTGAAGCTTTCTTT.

This clonotype was counted a few times. The rearrangement links TRBV30 to TRBJ2-3; 10 bases are a match to TRBD2. The CDR3 consists of 14 residues. The V gene end was trimmed by 3 bases and the J gene end by 0 bases; junction bases not matched to a gene: 0. The germline gives CDR1 GTSNPN, CDR2 SVGIG (reference sequence). CDR3 sequence: CAWRLAGSTDTQYF. The DNA of the CDR3 is TGTGCCTGGAGACTAGCGGGAAGCACAGATACGCAGTATTTT.

This rearrangement joins TRBV12-3 or TRBV12-4 to TRBJ2-1; 11 bases fit TRBD2. The CDR3 runs 15 residues. J lost 4 bases, V lost 3 bases, and 2 bases had no gene match. The CDR3 is CASSFRTSGYNEQFF. For the CDR3, the DNA is TGTGCCAGCAGTTTCCGGACTAGCGGGTACAATGAGCAGTTCTTC.

This clonotype was counted between two and nine times. The CDR3 here is CASSPGSAYEQYF. The CDR3 nucleotides read TGTGCCAGCAGCCCTGGTTCAGCCTACGAGCAGTACTTC. The rearrangement uses TRBV9 and TRBJ2-7; no clear D. V was shortened by 4 bases and J by 2 bases, with 10 bases between the two germline ends. The CDR3 has 13 amino acids. Germline V lookup: CDR1 SGDLS, CDR2 YYNGEE.

The V gene is TRBV5-5, the J gene TRBJ2-1; tentatively, D is TRBD2 (6 bases). Trimming removed 0 bases at V and 3 bases at J, with 19 bases between. Germline V gives CDR1 SGHKS, CDR2 YYEKEE (reference sequence). The CDR3 contains 18 residues. In DNA form, the CDR3 reads TGTGCCAGCAGCTTGGGACTTGGTGTAGTGGGGGGCTACAATGAGCAGTTCTTC. As protein: CASSLGLGVVGGYNEQFF.

The chain couples TRBV20-1 to TRBJ2-1; D unclear. Germline V lookup: CDR1 DFQATT, CDR2 SNEGSKA (reference sequence). This CDR3 is 13 amino acids long. V lost 1 base and J lost 6, with 10 bases in between. CDR3 nucleotide sequence: TGCAGTGCTAGAGTTAGCCTGTTCAATGAGCAGTTCTTC. It yields the protein CSARVSLFNEQFF.

The sample holds a few counts of this clonotype. This chain connects TRBV4-2 to TRBJ2-2, with unresolved D. Germline V gene data show CDR1 as LGHNA and CDR2 as YNFKEQ. The CDR3 is 15 amino acids. The V and J ends lost 0 bases and 2 bases respectively, with 7 bases between them. CDR3 coding DNA: TGTGCCAGCAGCCAAGACCTGAAAAACACCGGGGAGCTGTTTTTT. It is translated as CASSQDLKNTGELFF.

This clonotype has more than one count but fewer than ten. This chain links TRBV20-1 with TRBJ1-1; D perhaps matches TRBD1 (6 bases). Looked up from germline, CDR1 is DFQATT and CDR2 is SNEGSKA (reference sequence). The V end lost 1 base, the J end lost 0 bases, and 12 bases lay between the germline ends. CDR3 length: 15 residues. The CDR3 reads CSARGKGQMNTEAFF. CDR3 nucleotide sequence: TGCAGTGCTAGAGGCAAAGGACAGATGAACACTGAAGCTTTCTTT.

With regard to this clonotype: A read error may produce the germline difference seen at one junction end. CDR3 sequence reads: CSANLAVNTWELFF. In DNA form, the CDR3 reads TGCAGTGCTAACCTAGCGGTGAACACCTGGGAGCTGTTTTTT. This chain joins TRBV20-1 and TRBJ2-2; 7 bases match TRBD2. The CDR3 is 14 amino acids. CDR1 is DFQATT, CDR2 SNEGSKA, per germline (reference sequence).

This clonotype was seen at least ten times. The J gene is TRBJ2-3, the V gene TRBV10-3, with D tentatively TRBD1 (6 bases). The CDR3 has 14 amino acids. The V gene's germline CDR1 is ENHRY and CDR2 SYGVKD. V was pared by 6 bases and J by 4 bases, with 14 bases between. The CDR3 loop reads CAIRGGGSSDTQYF. The CDR3 bases are TGTGCCATCAGAGGGGGTGGGTCCTCAGATACGCAGTATTTT.

This clonotype was counted only a few times. This chain uses TRBV7-6 with TRBJ1-6; 8 bases match TRBD1. The V and J ends lost 5 bases and 7 bases, in that order; junction bases with no gene match: 7. This CDR3 contains 15 residues. Germline V gene data show CDR1 as SGHVS and CDR2 as FNYEAQ. The CDR3 DNA follows: TGTGCCAGCAGCCCCAGGGGGCGGAACAATTCACCCCTCCACTTT. This encodes CASSPRGRNNSPLHF. Full variable domain (outside the CDR3, taken from reference TRBV7-6 and TRBJ1-6): GAGVSQSPRYKVTKRGQDVALRCDPISGHVSLYWYRQALGQGPEFLTYFNYEAQQDKSGLPNDRFSAERPEGSISTLTIQRTEQRDSAMYRCASSPRGRNNSPLHFGNGTRLTVT.